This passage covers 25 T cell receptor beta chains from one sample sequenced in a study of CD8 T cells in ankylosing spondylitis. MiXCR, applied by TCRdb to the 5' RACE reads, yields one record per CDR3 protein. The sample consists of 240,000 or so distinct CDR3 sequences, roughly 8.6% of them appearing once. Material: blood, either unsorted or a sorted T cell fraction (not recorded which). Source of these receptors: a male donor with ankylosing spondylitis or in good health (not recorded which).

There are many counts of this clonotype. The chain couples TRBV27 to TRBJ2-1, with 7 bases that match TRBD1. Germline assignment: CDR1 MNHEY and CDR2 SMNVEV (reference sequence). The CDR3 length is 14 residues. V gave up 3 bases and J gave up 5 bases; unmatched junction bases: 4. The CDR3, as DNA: TGTGCCAGCAGTTTGTTAGGACAGGACAATGAGCAGTTCTTC. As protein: CASSLLGQDNEQFF.

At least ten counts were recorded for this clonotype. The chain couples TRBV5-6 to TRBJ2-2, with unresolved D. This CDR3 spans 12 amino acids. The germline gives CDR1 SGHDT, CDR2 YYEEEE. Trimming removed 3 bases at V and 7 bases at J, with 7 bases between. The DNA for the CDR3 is TGTGCCAGCAGCTACCCAATCGGGGAGCTGTTTTTT. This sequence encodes CASSYPIGELFF.

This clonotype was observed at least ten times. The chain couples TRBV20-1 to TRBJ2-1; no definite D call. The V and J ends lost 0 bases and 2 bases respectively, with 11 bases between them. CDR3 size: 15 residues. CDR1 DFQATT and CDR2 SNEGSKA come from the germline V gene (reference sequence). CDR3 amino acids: CSARDRPGTYNEQFF. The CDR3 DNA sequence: TGCAGTGCTAGAGATCGGCCAGGAACCTACAATGAGCAGTTCTTC.

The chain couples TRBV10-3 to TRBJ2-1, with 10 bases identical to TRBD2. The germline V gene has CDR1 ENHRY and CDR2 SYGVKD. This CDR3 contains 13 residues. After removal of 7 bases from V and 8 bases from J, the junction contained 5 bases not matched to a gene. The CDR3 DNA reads TGTGCCATCAAAACTAGCGGGACGGATGAGCAGTTCTTC. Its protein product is CAIKTSGTDEQFF.

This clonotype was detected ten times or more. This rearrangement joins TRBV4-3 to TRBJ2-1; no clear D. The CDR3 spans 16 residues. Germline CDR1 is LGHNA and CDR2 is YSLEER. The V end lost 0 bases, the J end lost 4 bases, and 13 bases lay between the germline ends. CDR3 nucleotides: TGCGCCAGCAGCCAAGATCGCCAAATCGGATACAATGAGCAGTTCTTC. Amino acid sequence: CASSQDRQIGYNEQFF.

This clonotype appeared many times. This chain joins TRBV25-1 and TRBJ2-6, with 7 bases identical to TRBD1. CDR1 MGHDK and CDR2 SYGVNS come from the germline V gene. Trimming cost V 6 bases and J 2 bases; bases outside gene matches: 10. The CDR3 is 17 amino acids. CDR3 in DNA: TGTGCCAGCAGAGAGACAGGGCATAGGGCTGGGGCCAACGTCCTGACTTTC. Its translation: CASRETGHRAGANVLTF. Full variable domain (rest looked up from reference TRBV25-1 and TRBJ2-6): EADIYQTPRYLVIGTGKKITLECSQTMGHDKMYWYQQDPGMELHLIHYSYGVNSTEKGDLSSESTVSRIRTEHFPLTLESARPSHTSQYLCASRETGHRAGANVLTFGAGSRLTVL.

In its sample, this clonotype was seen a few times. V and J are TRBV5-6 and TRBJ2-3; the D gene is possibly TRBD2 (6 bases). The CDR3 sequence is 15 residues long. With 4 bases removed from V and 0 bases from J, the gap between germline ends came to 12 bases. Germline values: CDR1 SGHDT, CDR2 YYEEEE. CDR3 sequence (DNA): TGTGCCAGCAGCATCGAGGCGGGGAGCACAGATACGCAGTATTTT. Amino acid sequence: CASSIEAGSTDTQYF.

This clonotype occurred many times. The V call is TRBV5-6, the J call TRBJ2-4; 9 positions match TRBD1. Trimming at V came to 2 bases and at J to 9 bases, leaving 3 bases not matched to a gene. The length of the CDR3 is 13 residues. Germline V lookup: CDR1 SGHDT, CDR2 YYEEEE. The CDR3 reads CASSFGTGTIQYF. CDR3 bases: TGTGCCAGCAGCTTTGGGACAGGGACCATTCAGTACTTC.

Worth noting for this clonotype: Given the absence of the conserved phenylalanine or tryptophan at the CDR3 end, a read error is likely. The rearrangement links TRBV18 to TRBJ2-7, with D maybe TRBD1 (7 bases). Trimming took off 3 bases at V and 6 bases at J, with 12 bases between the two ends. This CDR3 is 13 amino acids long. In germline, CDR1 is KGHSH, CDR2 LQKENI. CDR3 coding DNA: TGTGCCAGCTCACCGAGACAGGGAGGCGAGCAGTACCTC. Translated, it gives CASSPRQGGEQYL.

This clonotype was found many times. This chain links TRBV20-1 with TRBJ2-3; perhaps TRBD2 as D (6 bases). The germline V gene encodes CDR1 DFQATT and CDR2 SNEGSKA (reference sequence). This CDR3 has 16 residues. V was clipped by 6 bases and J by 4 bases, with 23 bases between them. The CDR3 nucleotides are TGCAGTGCCCCTACCACGGGGGTAGTGGGGCCAGATACGCAGTATTTT. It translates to CSAPTTGVVGPDTQYF.

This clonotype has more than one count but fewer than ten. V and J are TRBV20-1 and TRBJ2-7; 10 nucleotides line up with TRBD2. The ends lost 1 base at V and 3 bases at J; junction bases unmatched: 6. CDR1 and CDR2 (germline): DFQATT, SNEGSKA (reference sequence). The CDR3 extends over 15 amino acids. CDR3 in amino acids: CSARGVPSGGYEQYF. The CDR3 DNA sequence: TGCAGTGCTAGAGGGGTTCCTAGCGGGGGCTACGAGCAGTACTTC.

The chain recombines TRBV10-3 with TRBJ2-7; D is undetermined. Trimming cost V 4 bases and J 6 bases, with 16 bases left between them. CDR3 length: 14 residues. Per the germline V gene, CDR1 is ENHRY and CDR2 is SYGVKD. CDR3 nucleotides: TGTGCCATCAGTGGAGTCAATCAACGCGCCGAGCAGTACTTC. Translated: CAISGVNQRAEQYF.

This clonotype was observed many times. CDR3 nucleotide sequence: TGCAGTGCTAGAGCTGGACAGAATCAATCCTACGAGCAGTACTTC. Its protein is CSARAGQNQSYEQYF. The chain carries TRBV20-1 and TRBJ2-7; a possible D gene is TRBD1 (6 bases). Trimming left V 1 base short and J 1 base short, with 14 bases between. The V gene's germline CDR1 is DFQATT and CDR2 SNEGSKA (reference sequence). The CDR3 totals 15 residues.

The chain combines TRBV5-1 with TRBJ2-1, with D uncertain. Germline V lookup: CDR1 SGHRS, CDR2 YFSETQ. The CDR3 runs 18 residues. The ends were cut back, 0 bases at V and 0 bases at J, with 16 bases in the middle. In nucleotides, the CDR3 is TGCGCCAGCAGCTTGGTGATTGGGCGGCAGAGCTCCTACAATGAGCAGTTCTTC. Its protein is CASSLVIGRQSSYNEQFF.

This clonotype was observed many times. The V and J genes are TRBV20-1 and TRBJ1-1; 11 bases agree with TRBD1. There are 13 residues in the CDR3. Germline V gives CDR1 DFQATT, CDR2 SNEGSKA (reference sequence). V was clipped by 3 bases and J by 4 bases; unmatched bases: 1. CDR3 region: CSARGTGGTEAFF. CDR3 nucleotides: TGCAGTGCTAGGGGGACAGGGGGCACTGAAGCTTTCTTT.

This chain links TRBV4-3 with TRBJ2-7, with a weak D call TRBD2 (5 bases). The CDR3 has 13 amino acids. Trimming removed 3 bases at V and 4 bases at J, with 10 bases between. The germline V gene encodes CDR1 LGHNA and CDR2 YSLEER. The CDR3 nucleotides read TGCGCCAGCAGCCAGATACGGGGTTACGAGCAGTACTTC. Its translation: CASSQIRGYEQYF.

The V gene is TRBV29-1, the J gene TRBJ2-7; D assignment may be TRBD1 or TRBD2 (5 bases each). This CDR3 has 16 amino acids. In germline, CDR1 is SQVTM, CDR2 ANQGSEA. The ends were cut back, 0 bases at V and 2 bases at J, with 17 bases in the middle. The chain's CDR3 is CSVEELIRDGTYEQYF. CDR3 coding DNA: TGCAGCGTTGAAGAGCTTATCCGGGACGGAACCTACGAGCAGTACTTC.

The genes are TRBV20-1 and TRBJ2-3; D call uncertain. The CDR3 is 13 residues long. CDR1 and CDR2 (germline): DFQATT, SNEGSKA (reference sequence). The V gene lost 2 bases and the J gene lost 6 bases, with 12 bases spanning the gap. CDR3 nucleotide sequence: TGCAGTGCTAGACGGACCTCGCAGGATACGCAGTATTTT. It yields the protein CSARRTSQDTQYF.

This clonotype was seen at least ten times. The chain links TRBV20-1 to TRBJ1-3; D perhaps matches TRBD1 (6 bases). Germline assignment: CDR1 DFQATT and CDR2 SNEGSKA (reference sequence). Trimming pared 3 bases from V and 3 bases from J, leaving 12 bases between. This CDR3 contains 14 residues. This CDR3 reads CSARPGASGNTIYF. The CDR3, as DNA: TGCAGTGCTAGGCCAGGGGCAAGTGGAAACACCATATATTTT.

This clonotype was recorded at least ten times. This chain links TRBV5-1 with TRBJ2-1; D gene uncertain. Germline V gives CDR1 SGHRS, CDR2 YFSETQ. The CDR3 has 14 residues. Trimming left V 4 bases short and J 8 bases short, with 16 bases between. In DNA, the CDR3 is TGCGCCAGCAGCCCCGGGCCCTCTTCCGATGAGCAGTTCTTC. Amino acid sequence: CASSPGPSSDEQFF.

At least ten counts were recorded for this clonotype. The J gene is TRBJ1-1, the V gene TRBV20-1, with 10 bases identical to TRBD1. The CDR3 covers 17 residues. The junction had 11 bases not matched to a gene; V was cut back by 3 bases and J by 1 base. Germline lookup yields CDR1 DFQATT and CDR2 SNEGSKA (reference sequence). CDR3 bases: TGCAGTGCTAGGCCCCTCGGGACAGGGGCTTCGAACACTGAAGCTTTCTTT. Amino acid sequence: CSARPLGTGASNTEAFF.

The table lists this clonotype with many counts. CDR3 DNA: TGTGCCAGCAGGAAGGGACAGGGGTTTTCGGAGACCCAGTACTTC. Residues: CASRKGQGFSETQYF. The chain links TRBV9 to TRBJ2-5; 10 bases line up with TRBD1. The germline CDR1 and CDR2 sequences are SGDLS and YYNGEE. The CDR3 is made up of 15 amino acids. The junction had 9 bases not matched to a gene; V was cut back by 5 bases and J by 5 bases.

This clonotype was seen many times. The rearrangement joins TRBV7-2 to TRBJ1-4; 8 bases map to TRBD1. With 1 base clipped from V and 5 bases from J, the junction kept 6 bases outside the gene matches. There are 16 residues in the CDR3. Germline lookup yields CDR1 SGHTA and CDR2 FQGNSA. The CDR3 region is CASSLGAGGGNEKLFF. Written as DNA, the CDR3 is TGTGCCAGCAGCTTAGGGGCAGGGGGCGGAAATGAAAAACTGTTTTTT.

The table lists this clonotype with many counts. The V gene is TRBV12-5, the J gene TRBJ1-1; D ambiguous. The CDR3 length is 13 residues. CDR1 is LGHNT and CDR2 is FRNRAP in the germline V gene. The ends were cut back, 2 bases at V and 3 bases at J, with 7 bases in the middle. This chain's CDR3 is CASGLWGYTEAFF. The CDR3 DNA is TGTGCTAGTGGTTTGTGGGGATACACTGAAGCTTTCTTT.

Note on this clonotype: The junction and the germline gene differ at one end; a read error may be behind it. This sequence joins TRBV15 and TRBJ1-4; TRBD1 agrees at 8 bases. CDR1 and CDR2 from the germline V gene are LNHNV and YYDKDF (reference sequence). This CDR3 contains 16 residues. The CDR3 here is CATGRDRTGGWEKLFF. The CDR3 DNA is TGTGCCACCGGCAGAGATCGAACAGGGGGGTGGGAAAAACTGTTTTTT.